Listed below are T cell receptor beta chains from one sample, sequenced in a study of blood T cell repertoires in COVID-19. TCRdb's copy holds only in-frame clones and misses some; the assay was immunoSEQ multiplex PCR. Of 120,000 or so clones in the sample, around 87% are singletons; the top ten hold about 2.1%. Sequencing was carried out using peripheral blood. These receptors were collected from a woman between 45 and 65 years old with acute or convalescent COVID-19. The CDR3 runs from the conserved cysteine through the conserved F or W. Each record gives: CDR3 DNA, CDR3 protein, J gene, V gene, D gene, clone size. D genes are given only for firm matches. Clone sizes are given selectively: once, few, many, or a class where the clone is expanded.

TGTGCCAGCACTGCGGACAACATTGGCTACGAGCAGTACTTC | CASTADNIGYEQYF | TRBJ2-7 | TRBV2 | NA | NA
TGTGCCAGCAGTGAAGGATCAGGGGTGGCTTTCTTT | CASSEGSGVAFF | TRBJ1-1 | TRBV6-1 | NA | NA
TGCAGCGTTGACCAGGGGGGCACAGATACGCAGTATTTT | CSVDQGGTDTQYF | TRBJ2-3 | TRBV29-1 | TRBD1 | NA
TGCGCCAGCAGCCAGGGGTCAGGGTCAACCTACGAGCAGTACTTC | CASSQGSGSTYEQYF | TRBJ2-7 | TRBV4-3 | NA | NA
TGTGCCGCCTCCGGGGACAGCAACTATGGCTACACCTTC | CAASGDSNYGYTF | TRBJ1-2 | TRBV7-2 | TRBD1 | once
TGTGCCAGCAGTAGACTGGGCAATGAGCAGTTCTTC | CASSRLGNEQFF | TRBJ2-1 | TRBV6-2/TRBV6-3 | NA | NA
TGCAGCGCTACTACAGGGGGCCAAGAGACCCAGTACTTC | CSATTGGQETQYF | TRBJ2-5 | TRBV29-1 | TRBD1 | NA
TGTGCCAGCAGCCTTGACGGGACTAGCGGGAGTCGTGGTGGGGAGCTGTTTTTT | CASSLDGTSGSRGGELFF | TRBJ2-2 | TRBV11-3 | TRBD2 | NA
TGCGCCAGCAGCCAGGCCTGGACAGGGGGCCGGGATGGCTACACCTTC | CASSQAWTGGRDGYTF | TRBJ1-2 | TRBV4-1 | TRBD1 | NA
TGTGCCAGCAGCTTAACGGGACAGGGGATAGATACGCAGTATTTT | CASSLTGQGIDTQYF | TRBJ2-3 | TRBV7-7 | TRBD1 | once
TGTGCCAGCAGCCACGGTGGGCTAGAAGCTTTCTTT | CASSHGGLEAFF | TRBJ1-1 | TRBV11-2 | NA | NA
TGCAGCGTTGAAACCGCCCTACGTTTGGAGGATGGCTACACCTTC | CSVETALRLEDGYTF | TRBJ1-2 | TRBV29-1 | NA | NA
TGTGCCAGCAGTGAAGGGGGACAGAGATATGGCTACACCTTC | CASSEGGQRYGYTF | TRBJ1-2 | TRBV6-1 | TRBD1 | few
TGTGCCAGCACCACTGCGGGCGGGAGGGCCAACAATGAGCAGTTCTTC | CASTTAGGRANNEQFF | TRBJ2-1 | TRBV5-4 | TRBD2 | NA
TGTGCCAGCAGCCCCCCGTACCGCGGCACCGGGGAGCTGTTTTTT | CASSPPYRGTGELFF | TRBJ2-2 | TRBV11-3 | NA | NA
TGTGCCAGCAGCCCCGAGGGACAGTTGGCTAACTATGGCTACACCTTC | CASSPEGQLANYGYTF | TRBJ1-2 | TRBV7-9 | TRBD1 | once
TGTGCCAGTTCCCCCTGGGGGGGACAGGGAGGCTACGAGCAGTACTTC | CASSPWGGQGGYEQYF | TRBJ2-7 | TRBV19 | TRBD1 | NA
TGTGCCAGCAGTGGGCGGGGAAACAGGGGGGGTTCACCCCTCCACTTT | CASSGRGNRGGSPLHF | TRBJ1-6 | TRBV28 | TRBD1 | NA
TGTGCCAGCAGCTTAGGACAGTACGAGCAGTACTTC | CASSLGQYEQYF | TRBJ2-7 | TRBV11-2 | NA | NA
TGTGCCAGTAGTATGCCCCGGGACAGTACGAACACTGAAGCTTTCTTT | CASSMPRDSTNTEAFF | TRBJ1-1 | TRBV19 | TRBD1 | NA
TGTGCCAGTAGTCCCTACACAGGGTCCGGGGAGCTGTTTTTT | CASSPYTGSGELFF | TRBJ2-2 | TRBV19 | NA | NA
TGTGCCAGCTCACCACCGACTGTGGAGACCCAGTACTTC | CASSPPTVETQYF | TRBJ2-5 | TRBV18 | NA | once
TGCAGCCTAGGACAGGGGGAGACCTACGAGCAGTACTTC | CSLGQGETYEQYF | TRBJ2-7 | TRBV29-1 | TRBD1 | NA
TGTGCCAGCAGCCAAGGGGGGGGAAGGACTGAAGCTTTCTTT | CASSQGGGRTEAFF | TRBJ1-1 | TRBV3-1/TRBV3-2 | NA | NA
TGCAGCGTTGCTGCCGGGAGTAATTCACCCCTCCACTTT | CSVAAGSNSPLHF | TRBJ1-6 | TRBV29-1 | NA | NA
TGTGCCACCAGCAGAGATCTGGGGATTGCGGGCGGGGAGGCCAAAAACATTCAGTACTTC | CATSRDLGIAGGEAKNIQYF | TRBJ2-4 | TRBV15 | NA | NA
TGTGCCTGGAGTGGACAGGGCAATCAGCCCCAGCATTTT | CAWSGQGNQPQHF | TRBJ1-5 | TRBV30 | NA | NA
TGTGCCAGCAGCGTATTTCACCGGGAGACAGATGAGCAGTTCTTC | CASSVFHRETDEQFF | TRBJ2-1 | TRBV9 | NA | NA
TGTGCCAGCAGCCCCAACCCAGGGATCCCAACTAATGAAAAACTGTTTTTT | CASSPNPGIPTNEKLFF | TRBJ1-4 | TRBV7-2 | NA | NA
TGTGCCAGCAGCCCCCCCTTCGGACTAGCGGGAGAAGGTGAGCAGTTCTTC | CASSPPFGLAGEGEQFF | TRBJ2-1 | TRBV11-2 | TRBD2 | NA
TGTGCCAGTAGTATAGGCGGGGATTCTAACTATGGCTACACCTTC | CASSIGGDSNYGYTF | TRBJ1-2 | TRBV19 | NA | NA
TGTGCCTGGAGTGAGGCCTTAGGGGTGGGCAATCAGCCCCAGCATTTT | CAWSEALGVGNQPQHF | TRBJ1-5 | TRBV30 | NA | few
TGTGCCAGCAGCCAGCCGGGACTAGCGGGAGGGAGCTCCTACGAGCAGTACTTC | CASSQPGLAGGSSYEQYF | TRBJ2-7 | TRBV3-1/TRBV3-2 | TRBD2 | NA
TGCGCCAGCAGCGGTACAGGGGGCTCCTATGGCTACACCTTC | CASSGTGGSYGYTF | TRBJ1-2 | TRBV5-1 | TRBD1 | NA
TGTGCCAGCAGTCGGGGGGTAGGCCCACACAATGAGCAGTTCTTC | CASSRGVGPHNEQFF | TRBJ2-1 | TRBV6-2/TRBV6-3 | TRBD2 | NA
TGCGCCAGCAGCCAGGACAGGGGTGGCGAGACCCAGTACTTC | CASSQDRGGETQYF | TRBJ2-5 | TRBV4-3 | TRBD1 | NA
TGTGCCAGCAGTGGTGGTGGGGAGGGAGCCAAAAACATTCAGTACTTC | CASSGGGEGAKNIQYF | TRBJ2-4 | TRBV9 | TRBD2 | NA
TGTGCCAGCAGGCCCACAGGGTACGAAAAACTGTTTTTT | CASRPTGYEKLFF | TRBJ1-4 | TRBV11-2 | NA | NA
TGTGCCAGCAGTTACTCGGGACAGGTCAATGAGCAGTTCTTC | CASSYSGQVNEQFF | TRBJ2-1 | TRBV6-2/TRBV6-3 | TRBD1 | NA
TGCACCAGCAGCCACAGGGACAGGGACGTGTGTAACAATCAGCCCCAGCATTTT | CTSSHRDRDVCNNQPQHF | TRBJ1-5 | TRBV1 | NA | NA
TGTGCCAGCAGTCGGACAGGAGACGGCCAGGCCCTCCACTTT | CASSRTGDGQALHF | TRBJ1-6 | TRBV27 | TRBD1 | NA
TGCGCCAGCAGCTGGAGGGACGACGATACGCAGTATTTT | CASSWRDDDTQYF | TRBJ2-3 | TRBV5-1 | NA | NA
TGTGCCAGCAGCTCGGGGATATACGATGAAGCTTTCTTT | CASSSGIYDEAFF | TRBJ1-1 | TRBV12-3/TRBV12-4 | NA | NA
TGTGCCAGCAGCACGGGGACAGCCTTGCACGAGCAGTACTTC | CASSTGTALHEQYF | TRBJ2-7 | TRBV5-4 | TRBD1 | NA
TGTGCCAGCAGTTCCGTGCAGAAAAACACCGGGGAGCTGTTTTTT | CASSSVQKNTGELFF | TRBJ2-2 | TRBV6-5 | NA | NA
TGTGCCAGCAGCCCCCTCGCAACAGCTGGAAACACCATATATTTT | CASSPLATAGNTIYF | TRBJ1-3 | TRBV11-2 | NA | few
TGTGCCATCAGTGAGCGACAGGGGGATGGCTACACCTTC | CAISERQGDGYTF | TRBJ1-2 | TRBV10-3 | TRBD1 | few
TGTGCCAGCTCACCACTGACAGGGGGCAAGAACTATGGCTACACCTTC | CASSPLTGGKNYGYTF | TRBJ1-2 | TRBV18 | TRBD1 | NA
TGTGCCATCAGTGAGACAGGAAGGTACAATGAGCAGTTCTTC | CAISETGRYNEQFF | TRBJ2-1 | TRBV10-3 | NA | NA
TGTGCCAGCAGTAAGACAGCTAACTATGGCTACACCTTC | CASSKTANYGYTF | TRBJ1-2 | TRBV5-4 | NA | NA
TGTGCCAGCAGCCCTCGGGTCAACTCTGGAAACACCATATATTTT | CASSPRVNSGNTIYF | TRBJ1-3 | TRBV11-2 | NA | NA
TGTGCCAGCAGTTTTAAGGAGGAACAGCCCCAGCATTTT | CASSFKEEQPQHF | TRBJ1-5 | TRBV12-3/TRBV12-4 | NA | NA
TGTGCCAGCAGTGGATCAGGGGTGGAGACCCAGTACTTC | CASSGSGVETQYF | TRBJ2-5 | TRBV2 | NA | NA
TGTGCCAGCAGTAGCGGGACAGGGGTTGGGGAGACCCAGTACTTC | CASSSGTGVGETQYF | TRBJ2-5 | TRBV6-5 | TRBD1 | NA
TGTGCCAGCAGCTTAGTCAAGGACTCCTATCAGCCCCAGCATTTT | CASSLVKDSYQPQHF | TRBJ1-5 | TRBV7-8 | NA | NA